This TCR beta chain was recovered during a study of identical twins. Study observations and caveats: Twins shared beta out-of-frame sequences in excess, but this excess was weaker.

Via MiXCR, TCRdb re-called the 5' RACE reads, giving one row per CDR3 protein. This table has fewer than 500,000 distinct CDR3 sequences, more than 20% appearing once. In germline, CDR1 is DFQATT, CDR2 SNEGSKA (reference sequence). The CDR3 consists of 14 residues. A remark on this clonotype: The antigen remains undetermined.

This sample also appeared in a second study, on T cells expressing NK-cell markers. That study adds: Out of eight donors sequenced, seven tested HCMV-seropositive and the remaining one seronegative. What restricted sorting to alpha-beta TCR T cells in several experiments was an anti-gamma-delta TCR antibody.

The material sequenced was CD4+ T cells sorted from blood. The rearrangement links TRBV20-1 to TRBJ1-2; 12 bases match TRBD1. The sequence was obtained from a woman under 30 in good health. CDR3 sequence: CGAQGTGGDYGYTF. The CDR3 DNA follows: TGCGGAGCTCAAGGGACAGGGGGCGACTATGGCTACACCTTC.